This T cell receptor beta chain was retrieved from a study of quantifying T cell responses using KT2 cells. Study overall: Reverse transcription used primers in the TCR alpha and beta constant regions.

The sample is PBMC spiked with counted cells of clone KT2. A range of KT2-to-PBMC ratios was made using fixed PBMC numbers. A single-stranded UMI oligo with SP2 sequence was ligated to cDNA 3' ends. First-round PCR used 3 to 4 cycles and beta primers RC1.1 and RC1.2 covering TRBC1 and TRBC2. TCRdb re-called the UMI-ligation and nested PCR reads with MiXCR, one entry per CDR3 protein. Here the sample spans about 33,000 distinct CDR3 sequences, 9% to 12% being singletons. This clonotype has just a few counts. The CDR3 loop spans 14 amino acids. With V trimmed by 6 bases and J by 4 bases, 11 bases remained unmatched. Germline V CDR1 and CDR2: DFQATT, SNEGSKA (reference sequence).

Sequenced: PBMCs spiked with cells of the T cell clone KT2. This TCR came from a human donor. The rearrangement joins TRBV20-1 to TRBJ2-5; TRBD1 agrees at 7 bases. CDR3 DNA: TGCAGTGCCCAACCCACAGGGGCGCGAGAGACCCAGTACTTC. Translating it yields CSAQPTGARETQYF.